The 11 T cell receptor beta chains reported below all come from one sample, sequenced in a study of T cell changes during pregnancy in multiple sclerosis. Assay used: immunoSEQ multiplex PCR; TCRdb lists only in-frame clones, some missing. The table lists roughly 58,000 clones, 90% to 95% of them singletons. The sample here was CD8+ T cells from peripheral blood mononuclear cells, taken in the third trimester of pregnancy. The origin of the receptors is a female donor with multiple sclerosis, enrolled in a pregnancy study.

This clone was seen only once. V is TRBV5-1 and J is TRBJ1-2; D gene unclear. The CDR3 is 12 amino acids. The germline V and J ends were trimmed by 3 bases and 8 bases, with 11 bases remaining between them. The germline gives CDR1 SGHRS, CDR2 YFSETQ. The CDR3 coding sequence is TGCGCCAGCAGCTCGTTATTTGCGGGCTACACCTTC. Translation gives CASSSLFAGYTF.

The chain couples TRBV27 to TRBJ2-7; D call uncertain. Germline V lookup: CDR1 MNHEY, CDR2 SMNVEV (reference sequence). CDR3 length: 17 residues. V was clipped by 3 bases and J by 4 bases, with 22 bases between them. This chain's CDR3 is CASSLRPGLEPTYEQYF. CDR3 DNA sequence: TGTGCCAGCAGTTTGCGGCCCGGGTTGGAACCTACTTACGAGCAGTACTTC.

V and J are TRBV5-1 and TRBJ2-2; weak D call: TRBD1 (5 bases). This CDR3 has 14 residues. Germline V lookup: CDR1 SGHRS, CDR2 YFSETQ. V lost 4 bases to trimming and J lost 3 bases, with 10 bases between them. CDR3: CASSPDRYTGELFF. In DNA form, the CDR3 reads TGCGCCAGCAGCCCAGACAGATACACCGGGGAGCTGTTTTTT.

The chain combines TRBV2 with TRBJ2-7; D is perhaps TRBD2 (5 bases). The CDR3 extends over 16 amino acids. Germline V lookup: CDR1 SNHLY, CDR2 FYNNEI. V was pared by 3 bases and J by 4 bases, with 19 bases between. The CDR3 DNA is TGTGCCAGCAGTGATGGTACGGCTGCGGGTGATTACGAGCAGTACTTC. Translated, it gives CASSDGTAAGDYEQYF.

The chain couples TRBV5-6 to TRBJ2-1, with D tentatively TRBD2 (5 bases). Germline V gives CDR1 SGHDT, CDR2 YYEEEE. V shed 2 bases and J shed 5 bases, with 14 bases lying between them. This CDR3 is built from 15 residues. This chain's CDR3 is CASSFGRETHNEQFF. CDR3 nucleotide sequence: TGTGCCAGCAGCTTCGGCCGGGAAACCCACAATGAGCAGTTCTTC.

This chain links TRBV7-9 with TRBJ1-1, with a tentative D call TRBD1 (6 bases). This CDR3 region has 13 residues. The ends were cut back, 5 bases at V and 3 bases at J, with 10 bases in the middle. Germline CDR1 reads SEHNR; CDR2 reads FQNEAQ (reference sequence). This CDR3 reads CASSRQEDTEAFF. In nucleotides, the CDR3 is TGTGCCAGCAGCAGACAGGAGGACACTGAAGCTTTCTTT.

CDR3 residues: CSVGQYEQYF. The CDR3 region has the DNA TGCAGCGTTGGACAGTACGAGCAGTACTTC. The chain is built from TRBV29-1 and TRBJ2-7; a weak D match, TRBD1 (5 bases). Germline loops: CDR1 SQVTM, CDR2 ANQGSEA. Trimming pared 4 bases from V and 4 bases from J, leaving 5 bases between. The CDR3 extends over 10 amino acids.

The gene calls are TRBV27 and TRBJ1-2; D is unclear. Trimming removed 2 bases from V and 4 bases from J, with 14 bases in between. CDR1 and CDR2 from the germline V gene are MNHEY and SMNVEV (reference sequence). The CDR3 sequence is 15 residues long. CDR3 region: CASSLIAVPLYGYTF. DNA of the CDR3: TGTGCCAGCAGTTTAATAGCAGTCCCTCTCTATGGCTACACCTTC.

The chain joins TRBV5-1 to TRBJ2-7, with 7 bases lining up with TRBD1. The CDR3 runs 15 residues. Germline V gives CDR1 SGHRS, CDR2 YFSETQ. The ends lost 5 bases at V and 0 bases at J; junction bases unmatched: 8. CDR3 in DNA: TGCGCCAGCAGGCTGGGACAGCAAAGCTCCTACGAGCAGTACTTC. This sequence encodes CASRLGQQSSYEQYF.

This chain uses TRBV9 with TRBJ1-4; D remains unclear. V lost 0 bases and J lost 7, with 13 bases in between. Per the germline V gene, CDR1 is SGDLS and CDR2 is YYNGEE. The CDR3 extends over 15 amino acids. The CDR3 DNA reads as TGTGCCAGCAGCGTAGGTGGAGGGCCGGGTGAAAAACTGTTTTTT. It translates to CASSVGGGPGEKLFF.

This clone has a handful of counts. The chain couples TRBV19 to TRBJ1-1; 8 bases match TRBD1. V dropped 5 bases and J dropped 0; count of bases not matched to a gene: 2. This CDR3 has 14 residues. Germline CDR1 and CDR2: LNHDA and SQIVND (reference sequence). The CDR3 DNA reads TGTGCCAGTAGTCCACAGGGGGTGAACACTGAAGCTTTCTTT. Residues: CASSPQGVNTEAFF.